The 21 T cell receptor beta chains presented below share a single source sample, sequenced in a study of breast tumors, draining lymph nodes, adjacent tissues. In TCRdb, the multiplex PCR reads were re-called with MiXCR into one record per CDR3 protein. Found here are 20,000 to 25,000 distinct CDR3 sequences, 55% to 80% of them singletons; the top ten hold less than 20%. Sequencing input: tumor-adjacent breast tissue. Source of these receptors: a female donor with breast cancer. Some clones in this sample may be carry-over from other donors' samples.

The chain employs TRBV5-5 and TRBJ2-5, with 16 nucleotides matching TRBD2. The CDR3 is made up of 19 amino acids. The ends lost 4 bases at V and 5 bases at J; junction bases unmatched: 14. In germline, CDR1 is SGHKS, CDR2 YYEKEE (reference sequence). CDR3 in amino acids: CASSPSAPGLAGGGETQYF. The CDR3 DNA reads TGTGCCAGCAGCCCATCAGCTCCGGGACTAGCGGGGGGGGGTGAGACCCAGTACTTC. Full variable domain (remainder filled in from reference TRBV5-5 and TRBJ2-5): DAGVTQSPTHLIKTRGQQVTLRCSPISGHKSVSWYQQVLGQGPQFIFQYYEKEERGRGNFPDRFSARQFPNYSSELNVNALLLGDSALYLCASSPSAPGLAGGGETQYFGPGTRLLVL.

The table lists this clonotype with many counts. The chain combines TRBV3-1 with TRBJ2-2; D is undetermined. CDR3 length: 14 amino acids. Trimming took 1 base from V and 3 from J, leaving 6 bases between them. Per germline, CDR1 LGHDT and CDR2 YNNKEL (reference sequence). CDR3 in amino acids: CASSQGWDTGELFF. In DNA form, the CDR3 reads TGTGCCAGCAGCCAAGGGTGGGACACCGGGGAGCTGTTTTTT.

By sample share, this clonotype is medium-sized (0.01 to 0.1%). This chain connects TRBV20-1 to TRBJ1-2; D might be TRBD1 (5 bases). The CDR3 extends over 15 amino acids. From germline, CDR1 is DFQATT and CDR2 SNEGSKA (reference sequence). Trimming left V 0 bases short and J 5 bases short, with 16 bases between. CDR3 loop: CSARDTGSNIYGYTF. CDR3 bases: TGCAGTGCTAGAGATACAGGCTCAAACATTTATGGCTACACCTTC.

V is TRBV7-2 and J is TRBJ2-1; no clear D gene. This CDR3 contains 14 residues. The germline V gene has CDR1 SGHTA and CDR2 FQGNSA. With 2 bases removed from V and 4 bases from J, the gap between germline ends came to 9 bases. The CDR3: CASSLNVGYNEQFF. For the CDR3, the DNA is TGTGCCAGCAGCTTAAATGTAGGGTACAATGAGCAGTTCTTC. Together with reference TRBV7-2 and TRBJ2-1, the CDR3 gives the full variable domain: GAGVSQSPSNKVTEKGKDVELRCDPISGHTALYWYRQSLGQGLEFLIYFQGNSAPDKSGLPSDRFSAERTGGSVSTLTIQRTQQEDSAVYLCASSLNVGYNEQFFGPGTRLTVL.

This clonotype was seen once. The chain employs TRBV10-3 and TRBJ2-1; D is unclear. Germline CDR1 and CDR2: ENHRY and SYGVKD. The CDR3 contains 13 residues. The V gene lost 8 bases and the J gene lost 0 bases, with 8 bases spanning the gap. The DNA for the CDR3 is TGTGCCATCGGAGCCAGCTCCTACAATGAGCAGTTCTTC. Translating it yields CAIGASSYNEQFF.

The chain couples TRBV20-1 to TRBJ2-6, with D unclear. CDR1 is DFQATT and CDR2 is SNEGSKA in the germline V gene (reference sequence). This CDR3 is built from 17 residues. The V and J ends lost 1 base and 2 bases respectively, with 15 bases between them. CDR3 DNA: TGCAGTGCTAGAGGAGGTTCCTCTAAGACTGGGGCCAACGTCCTGACTTTC. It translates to CSARGGSSKTGANVLTF.

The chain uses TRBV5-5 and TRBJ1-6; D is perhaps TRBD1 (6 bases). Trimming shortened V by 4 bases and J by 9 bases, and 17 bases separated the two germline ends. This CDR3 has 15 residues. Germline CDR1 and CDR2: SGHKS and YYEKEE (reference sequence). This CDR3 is CASSPMARGGSPLHF. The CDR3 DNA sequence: TGTGCCAGCAGCCCGATGGCCCGAGGGGGTTCACCCCTCCACTTT.

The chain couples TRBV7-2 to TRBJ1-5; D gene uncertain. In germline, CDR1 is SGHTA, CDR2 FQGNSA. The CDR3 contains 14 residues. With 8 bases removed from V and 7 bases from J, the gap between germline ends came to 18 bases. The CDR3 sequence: CASGQAEARQPQHF. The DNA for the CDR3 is TGTGCCAGCGGCCAGGCGGAGGCGCGGCAGCCCCAGCATTTT.

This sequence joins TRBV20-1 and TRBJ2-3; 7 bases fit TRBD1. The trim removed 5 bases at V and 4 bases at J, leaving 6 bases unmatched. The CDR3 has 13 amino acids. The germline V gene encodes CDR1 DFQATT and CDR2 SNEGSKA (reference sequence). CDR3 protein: CSAPGQVSDTQYF. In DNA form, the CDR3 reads TGCAGTGCTCCAGGACAGGTCTCAGATACGCAGTATTTT.

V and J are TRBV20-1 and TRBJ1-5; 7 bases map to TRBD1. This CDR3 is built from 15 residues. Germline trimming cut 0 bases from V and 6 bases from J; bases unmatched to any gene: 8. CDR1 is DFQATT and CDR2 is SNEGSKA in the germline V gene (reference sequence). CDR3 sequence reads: CSARDIGQGGQPQHF. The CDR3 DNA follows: TGCAGTGCTAGAGATATTGGGCAGGGGGGTCAGCCCCAGCATTTT.

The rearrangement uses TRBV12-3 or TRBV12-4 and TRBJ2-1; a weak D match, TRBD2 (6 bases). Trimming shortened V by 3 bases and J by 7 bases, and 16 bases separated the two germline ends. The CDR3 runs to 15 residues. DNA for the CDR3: TGTGCCAGCAGTTTCGAAGCGGGCATGGAAAATGAGCAGTTCTTC. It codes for CASSFEAGMENEQFF.

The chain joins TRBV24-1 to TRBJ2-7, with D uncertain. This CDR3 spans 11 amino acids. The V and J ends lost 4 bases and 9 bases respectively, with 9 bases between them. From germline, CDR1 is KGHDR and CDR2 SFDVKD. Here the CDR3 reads CATSEGFAQYF. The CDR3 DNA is TGTGCCACCAGTGAGGGGTTCGCGCAGTACTTC.

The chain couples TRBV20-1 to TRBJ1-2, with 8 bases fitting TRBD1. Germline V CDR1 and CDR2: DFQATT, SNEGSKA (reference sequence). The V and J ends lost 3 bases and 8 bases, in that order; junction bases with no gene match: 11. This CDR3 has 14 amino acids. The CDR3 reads CSASVEVTGVGYTF. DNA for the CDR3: TGCAGTGCTAGTGTTGAGGTGACAGGGGTAGGCTACACCTTC.

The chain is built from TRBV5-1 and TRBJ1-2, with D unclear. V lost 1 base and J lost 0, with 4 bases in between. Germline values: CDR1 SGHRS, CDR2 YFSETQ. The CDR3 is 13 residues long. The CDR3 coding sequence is TGCGCCAGCAGCTTGACGGCTAACTATGGCTACACCTTC. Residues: CASSLTANYGYTF.

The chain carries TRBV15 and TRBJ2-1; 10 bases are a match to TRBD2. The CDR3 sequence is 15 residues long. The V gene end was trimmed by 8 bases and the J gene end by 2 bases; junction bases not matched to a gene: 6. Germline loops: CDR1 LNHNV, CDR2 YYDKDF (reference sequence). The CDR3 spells CATSASGGPYNEQFF. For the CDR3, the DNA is TGTGCCACCTCAGCTAGCGGGGGACCCTACAATGAGCAGTTCTTC.

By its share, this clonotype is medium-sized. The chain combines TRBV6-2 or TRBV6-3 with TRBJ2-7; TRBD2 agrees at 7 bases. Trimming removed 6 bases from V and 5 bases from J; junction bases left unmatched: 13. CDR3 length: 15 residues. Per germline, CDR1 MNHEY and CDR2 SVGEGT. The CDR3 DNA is TGTGCCAGCAGCCTCCCGGGGGGAGGAAGCGACGAGCAGTACTTC. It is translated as CASSLPGGGSDEQYF.

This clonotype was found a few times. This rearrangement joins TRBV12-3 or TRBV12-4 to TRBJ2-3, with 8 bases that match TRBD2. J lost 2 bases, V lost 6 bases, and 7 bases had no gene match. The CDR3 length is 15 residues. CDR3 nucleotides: TGTGCCAGCAGCTTCGGGCGGGGGGACACAGATACGCAGTATTTT. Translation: CASSFGRGDTDTQYF.

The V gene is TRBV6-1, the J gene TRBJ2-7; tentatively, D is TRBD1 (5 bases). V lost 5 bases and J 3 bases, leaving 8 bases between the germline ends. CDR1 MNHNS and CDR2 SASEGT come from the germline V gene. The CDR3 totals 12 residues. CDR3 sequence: CASSTTGYEQYV. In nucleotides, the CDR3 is TGTGCCAGCAGTACAACAGGCTACGAGCAGTACGTC.

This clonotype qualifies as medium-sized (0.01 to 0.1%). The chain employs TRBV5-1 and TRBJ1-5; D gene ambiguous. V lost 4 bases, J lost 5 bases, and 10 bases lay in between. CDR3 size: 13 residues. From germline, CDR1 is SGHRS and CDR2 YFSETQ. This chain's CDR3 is CASSLNGDQPQHF. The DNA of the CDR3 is TGCGCCAGCAGCCTAAACGGTGATCAGCCCCAGCATTTT.

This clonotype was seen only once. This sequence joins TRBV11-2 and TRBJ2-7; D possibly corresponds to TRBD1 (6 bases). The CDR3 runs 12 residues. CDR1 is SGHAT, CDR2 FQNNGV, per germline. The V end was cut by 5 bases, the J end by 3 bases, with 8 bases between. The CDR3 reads CASSRDNYEQYV. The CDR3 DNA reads TGTGCCAGCAGCAGGGACAACTACGAGCAGTACGTC.

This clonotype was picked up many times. CDR3 DNA: TGTGCCAGCAGCTCGATACAGGGTAACACTGAAGCTTTCTTT. Translated: CASSSIQGNTEAFF. V is TRBV5-5 and J is TRBJ1-1, with D perhaps matching TRBD1 (6 bases). V gave up 3 bases and J gave up 2 bases, with 11 bases separating them. The CDR3 spans 14 residues. Germline CDR1 reads SGHKS; CDR2 reads YYEKEE (reference sequence).